This T cell receptor beta chain was captured in a study of blood T cells in healthy people across ages. From germline, CDR1 is SGHNT and CDR2 YYREEE (reference sequence). V was shortened by 1 base and J by 2 bases, with 7 bases between the two germline ends. This CDR3 has 14 amino acids. Note on this clonotype: This could be a read error, since a much larger clone is one nucleotide away.

For the second PCR, which ran for roughly 7 to 11 cycles, a sample-barcoded 5' primer and a J-beta primer mix were used. TCRdb fed the 5' RACE reads into MiXCR, producing one record per CDR3 protein. The sample has approximately 880,000 distinct CDR3 sequences, 45% to 50% seen once. Specimen: blood. The chain employs TRBV5-4 and TRBJ2-1, with unresolved D. The TCR was taken from a young man in good health. CDR3 region: CASSLTAAYNEQFF. The CDR3 DNA reads as TGTGCCAGCAGCTTGACGGCAGCCTACAATGAGCAGTTCTTC.